The text below deals with one T cell receptor beta chain. As yet, its antigen is unknown. Unique molecular identifiers were present on the cDNA, and a universal primer site came from template switching. TCRdb re-called the 5' RACE reads through MiXCR, storing one row per CDR3 protein. The sample lists some 1,600,000 distinct CDR3 sequences; under 35% were seen once. These data come from a study of identical twins. Study-wide results and limits: Possibly, invariant MAIT and iNKT cells partly confounded zero-insertion analyses.

The CDR3 runs 16 residues. V lost 0 bases to trimming and J lost 2 bases, with 12 bases between them. Germline V CDR1 and CDR2: LGHDT, YNNKEL (reference sequence). The J gene is TRBJ2-3, the V gene TRBV3-1; no firm D call. The sample comprised cord blood. The clonotype comes from a newborn girl in good health. CDR3 nucleotides: TGTGCCAGCAGCCAAGAGGGTAGGGTGTCCACAGATACGCAGTATTTT. It translates to CASSQEGRVSTDTQYF.